The 5 T cell receptor beta chains presented below share a single source sample, sequenced in a study of cytomegalovirus exposure and HLA in healthy donors. The PCR made use of 60 Vbeta and 13 Jbeta primers. Some clones are missing from TCRdb's copy, which holds only in-frame ones; the method was immunoSEQ multiplex PCR. Here the sample spans more than 100,000 clones, approximately 80% being singletons. Sequenced sample: PBMCs. The receptors come from a man aged 50 to 60 in good health and CMV-seronegative.

This clone was seen just once. This sequence joins TRBV5-4 and TRBJ2-2; TRBD2 matches at 8 bases. Germline V lookup: CDR1 SGHNT, CDR2 YYREEE (reference sequence). Germline trimming cut 4 bases from V and 1 base from J; bases unmatched to any gene: 3. CDR3 length: 15 amino acids. CDR3 amino acids: CASSQSGRNTGELFF. The CDR3, as DNA: TGTGCCAGCAGCCAAAGCGGGAGGAACACCGGGGAGCTGTTTTTT.

The chain combines TRBV7-3 with TRBJ2-7; no clear D gene. CDR1 SGHTA and CDR2 FQGTGA come from the germline V gene. CDR3 length: 13 amino acids. Trimming pared 4 bases from V and 0 bases from J, leaving 7 bases between. The chain's CDR3 is CASSYSSSYEQYF. The CDR3 coding sequence is TGTGCCAGCAGCTACTCAAGCTCCTACGAGCAGTACTTC.

The chain recombines TRBV27 with TRBJ1-2; TRBD1 aligns across 9 bases. The CDR3 runs 19 residues. Per the germline V gene, CDR1 is MNHEY and CDR2 is SMNVEV (reference sequence). The ends lost 2 bases at V and 4 bases at J; junction bases unmatched: 17. The CDR3 DNA follows: TGTGCCAGCAGTTTACAAGAGGGAGCCAACAGGGGGCTAGGCTATGGCTACACCTTC. This encodes CASSLQEGANRGLGYGYTF.

The V call is TRBV28, the J call TRBJ1-5; possible D gene TRBD1, 5 bases. Germline assignment: CDR1 MDHEN and CDR2 SYDVKM. CDR3 size: 12 residues. V lost 8 bases and J 4 bases, leaving 9 bases between the germline ends. CDR3 sequence (DNA): TGTGCCAGCTGGACACCTAATCAGCCCCAGCATTTT. Translating it yields CASWTPNQPQHF. Complete variable domain (other parts from reference TRBV28 and TRBJ1-5): DVKVTQSSRYLVKRTGEKVFLECVQDMDHENMFWYRQDPGLGLRLIYFSYDVKMKEKGDIPEGYSVSREKKERFSLILESASTNQTSMYLCASWTPNQPQHFGDGTRLSIL.

The chain joins TRBV5-4 to TRBJ2-5; D not certain. The CDR3 loop spans 13 amino acids. CDR1 is SGHNT and CDR2 is YYREEE in the germline V gene (reference sequence). V lost 2 bases, J lost 5 bases, and 10 bases lay in between. DNA of the CDR3: TGTGCCAGCAGCTTTCGAGGCTTGGAGACCCAGTACTTC. Translation gives CASSFRGLETQYF.